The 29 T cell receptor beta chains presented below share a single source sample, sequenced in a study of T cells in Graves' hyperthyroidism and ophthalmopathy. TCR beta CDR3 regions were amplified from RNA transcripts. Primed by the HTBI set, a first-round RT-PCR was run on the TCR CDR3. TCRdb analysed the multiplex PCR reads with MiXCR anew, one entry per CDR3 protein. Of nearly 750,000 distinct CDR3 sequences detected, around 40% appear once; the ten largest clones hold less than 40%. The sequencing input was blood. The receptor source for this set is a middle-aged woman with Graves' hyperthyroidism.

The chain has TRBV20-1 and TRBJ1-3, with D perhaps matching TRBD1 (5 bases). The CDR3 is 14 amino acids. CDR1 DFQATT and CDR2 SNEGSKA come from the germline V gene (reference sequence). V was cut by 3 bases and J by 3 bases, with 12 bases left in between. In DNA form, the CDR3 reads TGCAGTGCTAGTGGGCAGGGCTATGGAAACACCATATATTTT. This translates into CSASGQGYGNTIYF.

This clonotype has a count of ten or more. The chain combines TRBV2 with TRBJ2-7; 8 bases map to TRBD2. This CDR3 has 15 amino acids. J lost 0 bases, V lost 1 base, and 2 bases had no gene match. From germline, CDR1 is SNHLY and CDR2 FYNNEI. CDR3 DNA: TGTGCCAGCAGTGAAGTAGCGGGGAGCTCCTACGAGCAGTACTTC. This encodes CASSEVAGSSYEQYF.

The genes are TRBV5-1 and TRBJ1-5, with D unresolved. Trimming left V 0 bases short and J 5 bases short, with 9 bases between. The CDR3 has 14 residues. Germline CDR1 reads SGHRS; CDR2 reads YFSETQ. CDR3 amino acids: CASSLDGNDQPQHF. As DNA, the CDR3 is TGCGCCAGCAGCTTGGATGGGAACGATCAGCCCCAGCATTTT.

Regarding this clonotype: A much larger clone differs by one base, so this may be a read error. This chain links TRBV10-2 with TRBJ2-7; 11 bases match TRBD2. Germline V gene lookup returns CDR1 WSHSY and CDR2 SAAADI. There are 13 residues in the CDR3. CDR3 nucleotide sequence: TGCGCCAGCGGTGAGATTACTAGCGGGAGACGGTACTTC. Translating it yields CASGEITSGRRYF.

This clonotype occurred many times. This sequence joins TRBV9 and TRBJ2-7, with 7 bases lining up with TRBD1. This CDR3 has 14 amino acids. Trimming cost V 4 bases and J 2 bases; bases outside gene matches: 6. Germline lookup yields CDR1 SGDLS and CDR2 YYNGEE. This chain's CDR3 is CASSPGQATYEQYF. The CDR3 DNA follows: TGTGCCAGCAGCCCAGGACAGGCTACCTACGAGCAGTACTTC. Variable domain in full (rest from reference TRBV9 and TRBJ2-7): DSGVTQTPKHLITATGQRVTLRCSPRSGDLSVYWYQQSLDQGLQFLIQYYNGEERAKGNILERFSAQQFPDLHSELNLSSLELGDSALYFCASSPGQATYEQYFGPGTRLTVT.

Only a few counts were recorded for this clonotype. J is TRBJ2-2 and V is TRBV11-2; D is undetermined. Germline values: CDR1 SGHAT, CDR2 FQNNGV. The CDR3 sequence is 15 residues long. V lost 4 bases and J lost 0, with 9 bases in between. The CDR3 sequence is CASSYIKTNTGELFF. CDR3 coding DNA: TGTGCCAGCAGCTACATAAAAACGAACACCGGGGAGCTGTTTTTT.

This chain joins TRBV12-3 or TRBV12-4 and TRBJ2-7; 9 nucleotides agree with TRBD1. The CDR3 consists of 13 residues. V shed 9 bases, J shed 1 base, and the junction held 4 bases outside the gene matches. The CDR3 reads CARRDRVSYEQYF. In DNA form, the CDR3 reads TGTGCCAGACGGGACAGGGTTTCCTACGAGCAGTACTTC.

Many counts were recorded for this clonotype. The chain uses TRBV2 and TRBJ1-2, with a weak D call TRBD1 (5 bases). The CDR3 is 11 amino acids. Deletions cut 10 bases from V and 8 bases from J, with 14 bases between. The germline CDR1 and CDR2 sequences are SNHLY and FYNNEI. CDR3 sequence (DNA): TGTGCCACCCCATCGGGGGGGGGCTACACCTTC. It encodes CATPSGGGYTF.

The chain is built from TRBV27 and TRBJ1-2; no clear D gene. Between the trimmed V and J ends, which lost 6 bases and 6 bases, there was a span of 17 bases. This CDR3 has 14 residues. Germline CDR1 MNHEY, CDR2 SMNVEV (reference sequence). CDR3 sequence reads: CASSRTTAPDGYTF. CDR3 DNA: TGTGCCAGCAGCCGTACTACCGCGCCAGATGGCTACACCTTC.

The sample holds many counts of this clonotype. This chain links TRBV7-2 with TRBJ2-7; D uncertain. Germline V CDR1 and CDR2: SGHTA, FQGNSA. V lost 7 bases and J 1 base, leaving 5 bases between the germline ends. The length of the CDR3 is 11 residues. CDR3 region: CASTDSYEQYF. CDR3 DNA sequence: TGTGCCAGCACCGATTCCTACGAGCAGTACTTC.

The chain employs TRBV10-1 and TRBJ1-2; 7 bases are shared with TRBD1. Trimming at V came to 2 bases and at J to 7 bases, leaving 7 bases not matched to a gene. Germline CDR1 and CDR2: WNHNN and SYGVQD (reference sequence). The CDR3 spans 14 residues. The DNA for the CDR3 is TGCGCCAGCAGTGAGAACAGGGGCTACGGTGGCTACACCTTC. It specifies CASSENRGYGGYTF.

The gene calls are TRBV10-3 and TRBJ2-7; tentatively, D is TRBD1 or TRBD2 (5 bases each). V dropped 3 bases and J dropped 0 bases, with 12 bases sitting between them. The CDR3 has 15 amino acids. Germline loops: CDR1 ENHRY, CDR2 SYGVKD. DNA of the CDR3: TGTGCCATCAGTGACACGAGGGGAAGCTCCTACGAGCAGTACTTC. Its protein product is CAISDTRGSSYEQYF.

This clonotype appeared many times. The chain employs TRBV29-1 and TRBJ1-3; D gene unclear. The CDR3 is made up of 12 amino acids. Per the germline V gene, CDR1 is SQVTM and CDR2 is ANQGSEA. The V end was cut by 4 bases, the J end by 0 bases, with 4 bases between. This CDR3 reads CSVGGSGNTIYF. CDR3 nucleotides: TGCAGCGTTGGAGGCTCTGGAAACACCATATATTTT.

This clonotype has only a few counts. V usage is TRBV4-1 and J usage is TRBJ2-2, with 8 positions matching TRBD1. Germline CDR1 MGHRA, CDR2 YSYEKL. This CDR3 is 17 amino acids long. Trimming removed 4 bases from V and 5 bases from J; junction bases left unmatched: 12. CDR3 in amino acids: CASSPLEGTGLTGELFF. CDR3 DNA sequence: TGCGCCAGCAGCCCCTTAGAGGGGACAGGTCTTACCGGGGAGCTGTTTTTT.

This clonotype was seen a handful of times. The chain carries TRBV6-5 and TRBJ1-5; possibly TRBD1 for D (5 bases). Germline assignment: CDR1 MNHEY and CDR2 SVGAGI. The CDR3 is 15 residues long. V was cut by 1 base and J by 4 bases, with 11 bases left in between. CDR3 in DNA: TGTGCCAGCAGTTACTGGCAGGGAAGAAATCAGCCCCAGCATTTT. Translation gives CASSYWQGRNQPQHF.

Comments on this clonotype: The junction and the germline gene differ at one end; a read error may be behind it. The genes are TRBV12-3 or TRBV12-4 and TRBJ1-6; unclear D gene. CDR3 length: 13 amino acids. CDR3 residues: CASSPRRNSPPHF. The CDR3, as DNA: TGTGCCAGCAGCCCCCGTCGGAATTCACCCCCCCACTTT.

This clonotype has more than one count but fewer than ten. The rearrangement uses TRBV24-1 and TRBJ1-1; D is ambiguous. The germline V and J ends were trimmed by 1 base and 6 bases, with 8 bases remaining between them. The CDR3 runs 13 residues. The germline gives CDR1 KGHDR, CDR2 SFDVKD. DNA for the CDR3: TGTGCCACCAGTGATTTCGAGAGCGCTGAAGCTTTCTTT. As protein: CATSDFESAEAFF.

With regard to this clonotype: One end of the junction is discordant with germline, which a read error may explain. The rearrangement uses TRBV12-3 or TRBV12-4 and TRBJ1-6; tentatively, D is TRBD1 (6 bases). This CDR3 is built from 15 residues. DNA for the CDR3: TGTGCCAGCAGTTTCCGGGGGCACGCGAATTCACTCCTCCACTTT. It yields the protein CASSFRGHANSLLHF.

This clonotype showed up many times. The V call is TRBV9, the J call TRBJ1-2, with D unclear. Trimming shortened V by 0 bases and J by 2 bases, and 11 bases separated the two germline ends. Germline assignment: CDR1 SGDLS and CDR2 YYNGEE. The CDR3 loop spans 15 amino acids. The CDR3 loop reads CASSVATAANYGYTF. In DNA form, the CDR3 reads TGTGCCAGCAGCGTAGCTACGGCGGCAAACTATGGCTACACCTTC.

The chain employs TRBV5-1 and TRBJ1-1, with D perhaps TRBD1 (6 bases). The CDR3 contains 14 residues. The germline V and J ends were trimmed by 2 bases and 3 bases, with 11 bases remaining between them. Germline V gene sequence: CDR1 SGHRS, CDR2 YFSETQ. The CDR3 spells CASSFGGGHTEAFF. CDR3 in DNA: TGCGCCAGCAGCTTCGGAGGGGGTCACACTGAAGCTTTCTTT.

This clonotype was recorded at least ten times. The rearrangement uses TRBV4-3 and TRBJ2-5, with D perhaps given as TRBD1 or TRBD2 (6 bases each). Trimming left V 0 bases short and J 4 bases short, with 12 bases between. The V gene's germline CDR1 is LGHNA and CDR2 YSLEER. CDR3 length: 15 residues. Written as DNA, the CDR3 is TGCGCCAGCAGCCAAGATGAGGGGGGAGGAGAGACCCAGTACTTC. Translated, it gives CASSQDEGGGETQYF.

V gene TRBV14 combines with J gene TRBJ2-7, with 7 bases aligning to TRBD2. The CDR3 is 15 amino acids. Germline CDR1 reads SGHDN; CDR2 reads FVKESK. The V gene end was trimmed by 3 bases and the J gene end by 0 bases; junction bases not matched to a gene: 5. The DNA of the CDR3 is TGTGCCAGCAGCCAGAACGGGAGGATCTCCTACGAGCAGTACTTC. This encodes CASSQNGRISYEQYF.

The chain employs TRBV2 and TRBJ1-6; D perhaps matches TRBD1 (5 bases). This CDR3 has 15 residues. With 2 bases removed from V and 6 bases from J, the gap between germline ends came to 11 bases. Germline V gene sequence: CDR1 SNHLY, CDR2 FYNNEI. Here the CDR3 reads CASSERRGGNSPLHF. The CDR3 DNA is TGTGCCAGCAGTGAACGTAGGGGAGGTAATTCACCCCTCCACTTT.

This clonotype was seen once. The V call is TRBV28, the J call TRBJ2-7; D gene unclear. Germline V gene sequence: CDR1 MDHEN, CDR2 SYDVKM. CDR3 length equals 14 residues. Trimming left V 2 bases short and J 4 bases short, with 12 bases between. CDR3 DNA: TGTGCCAGCAGTTTACAGGACCCAACGTACGAGCAGTACTTC. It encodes CASSLQDPTYEQYF.

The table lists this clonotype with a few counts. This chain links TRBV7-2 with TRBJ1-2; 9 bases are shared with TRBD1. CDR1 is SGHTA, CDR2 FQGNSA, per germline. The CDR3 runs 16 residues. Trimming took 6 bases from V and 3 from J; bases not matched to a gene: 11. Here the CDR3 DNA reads TGTGCCAGCAGTTTCCGGGACAGGGTTCGATACTATGGCTACACCTTC. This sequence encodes CASSFRDRVRYYGYTF.

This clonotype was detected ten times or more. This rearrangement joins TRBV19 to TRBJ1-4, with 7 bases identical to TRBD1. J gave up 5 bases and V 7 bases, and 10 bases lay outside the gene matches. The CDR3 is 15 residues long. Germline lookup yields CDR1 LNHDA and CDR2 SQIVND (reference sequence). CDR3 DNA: TGTGCCAGTACCCAAAACAGGGGCACGAATGAAAAACTGTTTTTT. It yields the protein CASTQNRGTNEKLFF.

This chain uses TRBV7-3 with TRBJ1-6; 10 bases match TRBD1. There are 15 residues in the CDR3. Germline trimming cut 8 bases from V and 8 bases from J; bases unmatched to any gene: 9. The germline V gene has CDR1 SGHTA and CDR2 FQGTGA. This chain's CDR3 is CASSPSDRGDSPLHF. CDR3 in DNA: TGTGCCAGCTCACCTTCGGACAGGGGGGATTCACCCCTCCACTTT.

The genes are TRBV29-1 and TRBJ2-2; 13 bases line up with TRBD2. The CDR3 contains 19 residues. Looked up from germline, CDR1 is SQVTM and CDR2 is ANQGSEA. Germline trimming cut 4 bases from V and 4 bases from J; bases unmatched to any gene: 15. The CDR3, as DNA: TGCAGCGTTGGGATCCGGACTAGCGGGAGTCCGACAGGCACCGGGGAGCTGTTTTTT. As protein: CSVGIRTSGSPTGTGELFF.

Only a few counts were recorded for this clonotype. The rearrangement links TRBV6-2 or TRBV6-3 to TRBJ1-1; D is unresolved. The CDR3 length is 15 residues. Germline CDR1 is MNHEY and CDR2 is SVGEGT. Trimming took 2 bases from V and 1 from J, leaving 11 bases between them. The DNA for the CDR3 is TGTGCCAGCAGTTACACCCTGGGCGGGAACACTGAAGCTTTCTTT. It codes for CASSYTLGGNTEAFF.